This entry lists 14 T cell receptor beta chains sequenced from one sample in a study of blood T cell repertoires in COVID-19. TCRdb keeps only in-frame clones here, not all; method: immunoSEQ multiplex PCR. The sample yields roughly 300,000 clones, approximately 84% seen once. The specimen sequenced was peripheral blood. The origin of the receptors is a human donor with COVID-19, enrolled during active disease. The donor label of this sample is uncertain.

V usage is TRBV25-1 and J usage is TRBJ2-1; D is ambiguous. Germline V gene data show CDR1 as MGHDK and CDR2 as SYGVNS. Trimming left V 3 bases short and J 3 bases short, with 6 bases between. CDR3 length: 13 residues. The CDR3 DNA reads TGTGCCAGCAGTGACCCCGGCTACAATGAGCAGTTCTTC. Protein sequence: CASSDPGYNEQFF.

The V gene is TRBV19, the J gene TRBJ2-5; maybe TRBD1 (6 bases). CDR1 LNHDA and CDR2 SQIVND come from the germline V gene (reference sequence). This CDR3 has 13 amino acids. Trimming pared 4 bases from V and 4 bases from J, leaving 10 bases between. DNA for the CDR3: TGTGCCAGTAGTACAGGGGTACGAGAGACCCAGTACTTC. Encoded protein: CASSTGVRETQYF.

The V call is TRBV28, the J call TRBJ2-7, with 14 bases aligning to TRBD2. CDR1 and CDR2 from the germline V gene are MDHEN and SYDVKM. The CDR3 is 16 amino acids. The V and J ends lost 7 bases and 12 bases, in that order; junction bases with no gene match: 17. CDR3 in amino acids: CASTRPWGTSGSSPYF. As DNA, the CDR3 is TGTGCCAGCACCCGCCCCTGGGGGACTAGCGGGAGTTCGCCGTACTTC.

The gene calls are TRBV10-3 and TRBJ1-1; D is uncertain. V lost 7 bases, J lost 2 bases, and 14 bases lay in between. In germline, CDR1 is ENHRY, CDR2 SYGVKD. This CDR3 region has 14 residues. The CDR3 loop reads CAIKTPTDNTEAFF. For the CDR3, the DNA is TGTGCCATCAAGACTCCGACTGACAACACTGAAGCTTTCTTT.

V usage is TRBV28 and J usage is TRBJ2-1; D may be TRBD2 (5 bases). Trimming removed 7 bases from V and 5 bases from J, with 18 bases in between. The CDR3 consists of 15 residues. The germline CDR1 and CDR2 sequences are MDHEN and SYDVKM. CDR3 nucleotides: TGTGCCAGCACGAGCGGATTCTCCCCTAACAATGAGCAGTTCTTC. Residues: CASTSGFSPNNEQFF.

The CDR3 DNA is TGCAGTGCTAGTAAGCAGGGTGCTCAGCCCCAGCATTTT. This sequence encodes CSASKQGAQPQHF. The rearrangement uses TRBV20-1 and TRBJ1-5, with TRBD1 as a possible D gene (5 bases). The CDR3 consists of 13 residues. V lost 3 bases and J lost 6, with 12 bases in between. CDR1 is DFQATT, CDR2 SNEGSKA, per germline (reference sequence).

The rearrangement uses TRBV18 and TRBJ2-7; 7 bases map to TRBD2. The ends lost 4 bases at V and 3 bases at J; junction bases unmatched: 6. Germline values: CDR1 KGHSH, CDR2 LQKENI. This CDR3 has 14 residues. Here the CDR3 reads CASSRSGMNYEQYF. In DNA form, the CDR3 reads TGTGCCAGCTCACGAAGCGGGATGAACTACGAGCAGTACTTC. Filled out from reference TRBV18 and TRBJ2-7, the complete variable domain reads NAGVMQNPRHLVRRRGQEARLRCSPMKGHSHVYWYRQLPEEGLKFMVYLQKENIIDESGMPKERFSAEFPKEGPSILRIQQVVRGDSAAYFCASSRSGMNYEQYFGPGTRLTVT.

The V gene is TRBV5-1, the J gene TRBJ2-1; D remains ambiguous. The V gene lost 0 bases and the J gene lost 8 bases, with 12 bases spanning the gap. CDR1 is SGHRS and CDR2 is YFSETQ in the germline V gene. The CDR3 consists of 14 residues. The CDR3 sequence is CASSLVQVWDEQFF. The CDR3 DNA reads TGCGCCAGCAGCTTGGTGCAGGTTTGGGATGAGCAGTTCTTC.

This chain joins TRBV6-1 and TRBJ2-3; 9 bases fit TRBD1. The germline V gene has CDR1 MNHNS and CDR2 SASEGT. This CDR3 has 16 amino acids. V lost 4 bases and J lost 3; bases outside the gene matches: 8. The CDR3 is CASSAMRTGATDTQYF. The CDR3 DNA reads TGTGCCAGCAGTGCCATGCGGACAGGGGCGACAGATACGCAGTATTTT.

This sequence joins TRBV4-2 and TRBJ2-1, with 9 bases matching TRBD1. V was pared by 2 bases and J by 5 bases, with 13 bases of the junction left unmatched. Looked up from germline, CDR1 is LGHNA and CDR2 is YNFKEQ. This CDR3 comprises 18 residues. CDR3 coding DNA: TGTGCCAGCAGCCAATCAGTCTCCCCGGACAGGGGAGACAATGAGCAGTTCTTC. Its translation is CASSQSVSPDRGDNEQFF.

J is TRBJ1-2 and V is TRBV10-1; D unresolved. The ends were cut back, 6 bases at V and 8 bases at J, with 16 bases in the middle. The CDR3 loop spans 13 amino acids. Germline V gene lookup returns CDR1 WNHNN and CDR2 SYGVQD (reference sequence). As DNA, the CDR3 is TGCGCCAGCAGCTCCCACGGCCAGGCGGGCTACACCTTC. Translated, it gives CASSSHGQAGYTF.

This chain links TRBV9 with TRBJ1-1, with TRBD1 matching 7 bases. Germline trimming cut 0 bases from V and 1 base from J; bases unmatched to any gene: 3. This CDR3 contains 15 residues. CDR1 is SGDLS, CDR2 YYNGEE, per germline. The CDR3 bases are TGTGCCAGCAGCGTAGGAGACAGGGAGAACACTGAAGCTTTCTTT. Protein product: CASSVGDRENTEAFF. The full variable domain, its missing parts supplied by reference TRBV9 and TRBJ1-1, is DSGVTQTPKHLITATGQRVTLRCSPRSGDLSVYWYQQSLDQGLQFLIQYYNGEERAKGNILERFSAQQFPDLHSELNLSSLELGDSALYFCASSVGDRENTEAFFGQGTRLTVV.

This clone occurred once. The chain employs TRBV9 and TRBJ1-3; 7 bases match TRBD1. V was pared by 3 bases and J by 0 bases, with 12 bases of the junction left unmatched. Germline values: CDR1 SGDLS, CDR2 YYNGEE. This CDR3 has 18 residues. CDR3 amino acids: CASSDRRTGLDSGNTIYF. CDR3 bases: TGTGCCAGCAGCGACAGGCGGACAGGATTAGACTCTGGAAACACCATATATTTT.

This chain connects TRBV28 to TRBJ1-1, with D uncertain. Germline V gives CDR1 MDHEN, CDR2 SYDVKM. V lost 5 bases, J lost 2 bases, and 12 bases lay in between. The CDR3 has 14 residues. In DNA, the CDR3 is TGTGCCAGCAGTCCACGGGTGAGAAACACTGAAGCTTTCTTT. Its protein is CASSPRVRNTEAFF.